This record covers a single T cell receptor (beta chain). This CDR3 contains 16 residues. Germline-derived CDR1 and CDR2 are MNHNS and SASEGT. Trimming left V 4 bases short and J 6 bases short, with 19 bases between. This record comes from a study of blood T cell repertoires in COVID-19. For the study at large: Collection of acute and convalescent COVID-19 samples took place in the United States, Italy and Spain. T cells, B-cell-depleted T cells, or PBMCs supplied cDNA or gDNA.

Authors' methods: Quantification of nucleated cells was approximated via reference gene primer amplification. This table comes from immunoSEQ multiplex PCR, and its TCRdb copy is limited to in-frame clones, with some not included. That table supplies the V and J calls and clone size; D and trimming were determined from the DNA. The sample carries just over 65,000 clones, roughly 86% recorded once. The V call is TRBV6-1, the J call TRBJ1-5; the D is unclear. The sequence came from a man between 60 and 70 years old with acute or convalescent COVID-19. The sample comprised peripheral blood. CDR3 amino acids: CASSAIPREYGQPQHF. The CDR3 DNA follows: TGTGCCAGCAGTGCGATCCCTAGAGAATATGGTCAGCCCCAGCATTTT.